This T cell receptor beta chain is from a study of blood T cell repertoires in COVID-19. Overall study context: Nucleic acid was either cDNA or gDNA, and it came from T cells, B-cell-depleted T cells, or PBMCs.

Per the original data handling: How many nucleated cells were present was estimated from reference gene primer amplification. The method was immunoSEQ multiplex PCR; TCRdb's version includes in-frame clones alone and lacks a portion of them. V, J and clone size are those of that table, while D and trimming were read from the DNA. This table has about 60,000 clones, around 90% appearing once. The receptor comes from a man aged 45-65 years with active COVID-19. Source material: peripheral blood.

CDR3 DNA sequence: TGTGCCAGCAGTTTCGGTTTAGGGGTGATCAATCAGCCCCAGCATTTT. It translates to CASSFGLGVINQPQHF. The V gene is TRBV28, the J gene TRBJ1-5, with D possibly matching TRBD1 (5 bases). This CDR3 comprises 16 residues. Germline CDR1 reads MDHEN; CDR2 reads SYDVKM. The germline V and J ends were trimmed by 3 bases and 3 bases, with 15 bases remaining between them.